A selection of T cell receptor beta chains follows, all from one sample in a study of OX40 agonist ivuxolimab in advanced cancers. Produced via immunoSEQ multiplex PCR; TCRdb's table is partial and in-frame only. This sample has approximately 74,000 clones; over 75% occur once, and the top ten carry around 0.5%. The source was CD4+ or CD8+ T cells sorted from blood, collected in a trial of the OX40 agonist ivuxolimab. Source of these receptors: an adult with an advanced solid tumor such as melanoma, head and neck, liver or kidney cancer. CDR3s include the opening cysteine and the closing phenylalanine or tryptophan. Each record gives: V gene, D gene, clone size, J gene, CDR3 DNA, CDR3 protein. A D gene is named only where the DNA matches it firmly. Clone size is stated in some rows and not others, as once, few, many or a class when expanded.

TRBV5-1	TRBD2	NA	TRBJ2-1	TGCGCCAGCAGCTTGGAAAGCGGGAGGTACAATGAGCAGTTCTTC	CASSLESGRYNEQFF
TRBV7-8	TRBD1	NA	TRBJ1-3	TGTGCCACCTCAAGGGACAGGGTTGAGGGTAACACCATATATTTT	CATSRDRVEGNTIYF
TRBV21-1	NA	NA	TRBJ2-7	TGTGCCAGCAGCAAAGAACCGGGACAGGGATTGTACGAGCAGTACTTC	CASSKEPGQGLYEQYF
TRBV10-3	NA	NA	TRBJ2-7	TGTGCCATCAGTACAGGGTTATACGAGCAGTACTTC	CAISTGLYEQYF
TRBV19	NA	NA	TRBJ2-4	TGTGCCAGTAGTCTGCCCGGTCTAGCCAAAAACATTCAGTACTTC	CASSLPGLAKNIQYF
TRBV7-3	TRBD2	NA	TRBJ2-1	TGTGCCAGCAGCCTCGGACTAGCAGCGGACAATGAGCAGTTCTTC	CASSLGLAADNEQFF
TRBV18	TRBD2	NA	TRBJ2-1	TGTGCCAGCTCACCAAGAGCGGGAGGAAGGTACAATGAGCAGTTCTTC	CASSPRAGGRYNEQFF
TRBV7-9	NA	NA	TRBJ1-1	TGTGCCAGCAGCGTACAAGAGGGCACTGAAGCTTTCTTT	CASSVQEGTEAFF
TRBV2	NA	NA	TRBJ2-7	TGTGCCAGCACGGCAGCCCCCTCCTACGAGCAGTACTTC	CASTAAPSYEQYF
TRBV4-3	NA	NA	TRBJ1-1	TGCGCCAGCAGCCAAATCTCTGGGAGGGGCACTGAAGCTTTCTTT	CASSQISGRGTEAFF
TRBV2	TRBD1	NA	TRBJ1-6	TGTGCCAGCGCCTTGGGACAGAACAATTCACCCCTCCACTTT	CASALGQNNSPLHF
TRBV5-1	NA	NA	TRBJ2-5	TGCGCCAGCAGCCCAGGACCACAGGGAATGGAGACCCAGTACTTC	CASSPGPQGMETQYF
TRBV4-1	NA	NA	TRBJ2-1	TGCGCCAGCAGCCCCTCGGCGGGCTCCTACAATGAGCAGTTCTTC	CASSPSAGSYNEQFF
TRBV6-5	TRBD1	NA	TRBJ1-6	TGTGCCAGCAGTTACTCCGGCCGACAGGGGAATTCACCCCTCCACTTT	CASSYSGRQGNSPLHF
TRBV5-1	NA	NA	TRBJ2-3	TGCGCCAGCAGCTTGGGAATAGGGCTCAACACAGATACGCAGTATTTT	CASSLGIGLNTDTQYF
TRBV29-1	NA	NA	TRBJ1-2	TGCAGCGTTGAAGATGACAGGAGGGGCTACACCTTC	CSVEDDRRGYTF
TRBV30	TRBD1	NA	TRBJ1-1	TGTGCCTGGAGCCGACAGGGGACTGAAGCTTTCTTT	CAWSRQGTEAFF
TRBV30	NA	NA	TRBJ1-4	TGTGCCTGGAGTGTAGGACCCGGGATCGAAAAACTGTTTTTT	CAWSVGPGIEKLFF
TRBV7-9	NA	NA	TRBJ1-2	TGTGCCAGCAGCTTAAATACGGGCTACACCTTC	CASSLNTGYTF
TRBV11-2	TRBD2	NA	TRBJ2-3	TGTGCCAGCAGCCCCGGGGGAGCGGGGGTGAACACAGATACGCAGTATTTT	CASSPGGAGVNTDTQYF
TRBV30	NA	NA	TRBJ1-5	TGTGCCTGGAGTAGCGGGGACAATCAGCCCCAGCATTTT	CAWSSGDNQPQHF
TRBV28	TRBD1	NA	TRBJ1-2	TGTGCCAGCAGTTTGGGACAGGGGGTGTACTATGGCTACACCTTC	CASSLGQGVYYGYTF
TRBV30	NA	NA	TRBJ2-7	TGTGCCTGGAGTGTCTGGGGGAAGGGTACCTACGAGCAGTACTTC	CAWSVWGKGTYEQYF
TRBV2	TRBD1	once	TRBJ1-2	TGTGCCAGTTTACAGGGGGACTCATACTATGGCTACACCTTC	CASLQGDSYYGYTF
TRBV4-1	NA	NA	TRBJ1-3	TGCGCCAGCAGCCAATCGGACAGCTTAACTGGAAACACCATATATTTT	CASSQSDSLTGNTIYF
TRBV4-3	NA	NA	TRBJ2-2	TGCGCCAGCAGCCAAGATGGCTACCTCACCGGGGAGCTGTTTTTT	CASSQDGYLTGELFF
TRBV28	NA	NA	TRBJ1-5	TGTGCCAGCAGTTTATCGTGGGGGAACAATCAGCCCCAGCATTTT	CASSLSWGNNQPQHF
TRBV7-2	NA	NA	TRBJ2-3	TGTGCTACTACCTGGTCCACAGATACGCAGTATTTT	CATTWSTDTQYF